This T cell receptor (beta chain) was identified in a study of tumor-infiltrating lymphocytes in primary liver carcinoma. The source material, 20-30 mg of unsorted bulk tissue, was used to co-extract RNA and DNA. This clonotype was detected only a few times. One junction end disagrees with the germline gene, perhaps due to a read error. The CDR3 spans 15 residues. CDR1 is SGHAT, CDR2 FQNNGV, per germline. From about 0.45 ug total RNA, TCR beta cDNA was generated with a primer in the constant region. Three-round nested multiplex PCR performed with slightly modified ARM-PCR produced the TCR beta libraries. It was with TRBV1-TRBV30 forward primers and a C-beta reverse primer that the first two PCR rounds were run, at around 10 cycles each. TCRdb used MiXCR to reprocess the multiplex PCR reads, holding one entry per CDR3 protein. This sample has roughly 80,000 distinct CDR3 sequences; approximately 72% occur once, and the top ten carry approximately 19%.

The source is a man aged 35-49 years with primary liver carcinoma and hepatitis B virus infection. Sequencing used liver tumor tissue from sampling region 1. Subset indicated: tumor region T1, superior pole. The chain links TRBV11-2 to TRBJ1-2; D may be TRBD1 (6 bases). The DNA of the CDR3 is TGTGTCAGCAGCTACAACAGGGACCAAGGATATGGCTACACCTTC. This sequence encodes CVSSYNRDQGYGYTF. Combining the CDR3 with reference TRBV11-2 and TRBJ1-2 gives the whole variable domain EAGVAQSPRYKIIEKRQSVAFWCNPISGHATLYWYQQILGQGPKLLIQFQNNGVVDDSQLPKDRFSAERLKGVDSTLKIQPAKLEDSAVYLCVSSYNRDQGYGYTFGSGTRLTVV.